This T cell receptor (beta chain) was sequenced for a study of Ad26.COV2.S vaccination and SARS-CoV-2 variants. Study-level results: With respect to non-spike TCR breadth, vaccine and placebo recipients were similar.

As regards this clone: The antigen remains unidentified.

Indicated treatment: roughly 20 received Ad26.COV2.S at low or high dose, single or two shots; a few received placebo; per-sample allocation not given. Repertoires come from day 63 after the first vaccine or placebo injection. Measured with immunoSEQ multiplex PCR; TCRdb has only the in-frame clones, and not every one. In the table there are about 330,000 clones, 75% to 90% of which are singletons. Germline V gene data show CDR1 as SGHKS and CDR2 as YYEKEE (reference sequence). CDR3 length equals 15 residues. Trimming pared 0 bases from V and 2 bases from J, leaving 10 bases between. The material was peripheral blood, obtained in a trial of Ad26.COV2.S vaccine versus placebo. The TCR originated in a person between 18 and 60 years old who received the Ad26.COV2.S COVID-19 vaccine or a placebo. This chain joins TRBV5-5 and TRBJ2-3; D not certain. DNA for the CDR3: TGTGCCAGCAGCTTGGGAAGGTGGAACACAGATACGCAGTATTTT. Translating it yields CASSLGRWNTDTQYF.